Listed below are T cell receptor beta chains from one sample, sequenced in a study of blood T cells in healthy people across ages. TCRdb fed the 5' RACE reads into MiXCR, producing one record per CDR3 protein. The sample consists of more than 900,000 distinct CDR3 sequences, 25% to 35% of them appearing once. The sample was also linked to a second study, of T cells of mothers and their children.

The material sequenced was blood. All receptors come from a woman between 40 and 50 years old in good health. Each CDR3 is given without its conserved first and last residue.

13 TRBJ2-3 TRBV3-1 ASSQGGTHGDTQY
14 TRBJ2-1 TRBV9 ASSPEGLAAYNEQF
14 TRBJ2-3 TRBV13 ASSPTGGWATDTQY
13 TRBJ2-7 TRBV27 ASSVYGGQDYEQY
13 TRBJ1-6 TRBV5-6 ASSSLDRVNSPLH
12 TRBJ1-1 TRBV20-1 SARDPDATGKAF
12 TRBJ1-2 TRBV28 ASSPGDRPNGYT
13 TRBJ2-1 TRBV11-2 ASSELMGGTNEQF
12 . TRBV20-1 SPLAGQSYNEQY
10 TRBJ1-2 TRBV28 ASSPSVGGGT
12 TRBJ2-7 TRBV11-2 ASAGGQPTGEQY
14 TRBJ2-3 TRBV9 ASSAPGQGVGDTQY
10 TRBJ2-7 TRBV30 AWSGQAYEQY
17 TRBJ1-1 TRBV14 ASSQGLAKQGNRNTEAF
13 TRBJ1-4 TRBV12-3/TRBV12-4 ASGRTGRAYEKLF
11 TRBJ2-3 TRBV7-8 ASLAGLTDTQY
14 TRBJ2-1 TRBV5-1 ASSLPSGGPGDEQF
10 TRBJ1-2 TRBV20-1 SAGQPNYGYT
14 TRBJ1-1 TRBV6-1 AGSEISGRGNTEAF
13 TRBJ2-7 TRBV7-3 ASSLPGRGNNEQY
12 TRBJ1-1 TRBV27 ASSWTWRGTEAF
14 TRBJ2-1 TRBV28 ASSSPTGGSCNEQF
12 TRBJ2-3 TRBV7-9 ASSSRSRTDTQY
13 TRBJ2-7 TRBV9 ASSVGHYSHYEQY
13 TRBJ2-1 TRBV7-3 ASSLSPNYYNEQF
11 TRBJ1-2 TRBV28 ASSLSDLNGYT
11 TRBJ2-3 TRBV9 ASSVSVSDTQY
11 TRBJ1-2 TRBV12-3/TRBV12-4 ASSTGDLSGYT
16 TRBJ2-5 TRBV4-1 ASSQSLKSRQQKETQY
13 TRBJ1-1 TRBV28 ASSPGPRKNTEAF
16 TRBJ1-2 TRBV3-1 ASSQESRTRSPERGYT
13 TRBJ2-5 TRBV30 AWSRPVGGVETQY
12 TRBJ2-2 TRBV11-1 ASSYGTATGELF
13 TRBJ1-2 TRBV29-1 SADRRAPTDYGYT
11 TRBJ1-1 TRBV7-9 ASSLYPSGSAF
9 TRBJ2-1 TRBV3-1 ASSRTREQF
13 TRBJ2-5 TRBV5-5 ASSLLLRFSETQY
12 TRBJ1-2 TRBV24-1 ATSDRQRSNGYT
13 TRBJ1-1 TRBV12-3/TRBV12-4 ASSQGARGNTEAF
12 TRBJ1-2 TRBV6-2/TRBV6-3 ASSYVRTSYGYT
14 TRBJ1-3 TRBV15 ATSREFGGYGNTIY
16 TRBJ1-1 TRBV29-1 SVAGTGRSVGRSTEAF
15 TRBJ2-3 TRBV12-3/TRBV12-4 TSSKFGLVDDADTQY
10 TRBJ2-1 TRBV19 ASMSGANEQF
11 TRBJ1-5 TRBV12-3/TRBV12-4 ASGRDSYQPQH
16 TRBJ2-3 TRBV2 ASSEALGARGNTDTQY
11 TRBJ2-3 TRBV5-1 ASSFGGQDTQY
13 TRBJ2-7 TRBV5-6 ASSLGDTVDSKQY
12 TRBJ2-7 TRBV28 ASSFSGGLYEQY
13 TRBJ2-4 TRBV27 ASRRWRRAKNIQY
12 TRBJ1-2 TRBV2 ASSRETVVYGYT
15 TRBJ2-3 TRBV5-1 ASSIRGGTLSTDTQY
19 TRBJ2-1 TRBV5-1 ASSSSSGEVIRGRSYNEQF
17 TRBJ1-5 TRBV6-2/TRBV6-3 ASSYPGQSRGHSNQPQH
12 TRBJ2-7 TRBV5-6 ASSLVAGGREQY
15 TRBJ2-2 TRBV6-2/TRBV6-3 ASSHRRDHLNTGELF
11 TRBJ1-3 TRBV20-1 SARQVSGNTIY